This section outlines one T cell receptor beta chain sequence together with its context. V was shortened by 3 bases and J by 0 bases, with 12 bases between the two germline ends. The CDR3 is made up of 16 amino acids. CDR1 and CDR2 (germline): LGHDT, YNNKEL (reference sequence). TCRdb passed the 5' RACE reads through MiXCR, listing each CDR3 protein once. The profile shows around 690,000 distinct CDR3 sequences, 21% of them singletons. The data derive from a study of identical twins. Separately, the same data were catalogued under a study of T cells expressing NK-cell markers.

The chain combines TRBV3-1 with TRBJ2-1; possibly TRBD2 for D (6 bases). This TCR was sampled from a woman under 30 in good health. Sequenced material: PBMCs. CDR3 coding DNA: TGTGCCAGCAGCCATCCCGGGGGAAGCTCCTACAATGAGCAGTTCTTC. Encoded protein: CASSHPGGSSYNEQFF.